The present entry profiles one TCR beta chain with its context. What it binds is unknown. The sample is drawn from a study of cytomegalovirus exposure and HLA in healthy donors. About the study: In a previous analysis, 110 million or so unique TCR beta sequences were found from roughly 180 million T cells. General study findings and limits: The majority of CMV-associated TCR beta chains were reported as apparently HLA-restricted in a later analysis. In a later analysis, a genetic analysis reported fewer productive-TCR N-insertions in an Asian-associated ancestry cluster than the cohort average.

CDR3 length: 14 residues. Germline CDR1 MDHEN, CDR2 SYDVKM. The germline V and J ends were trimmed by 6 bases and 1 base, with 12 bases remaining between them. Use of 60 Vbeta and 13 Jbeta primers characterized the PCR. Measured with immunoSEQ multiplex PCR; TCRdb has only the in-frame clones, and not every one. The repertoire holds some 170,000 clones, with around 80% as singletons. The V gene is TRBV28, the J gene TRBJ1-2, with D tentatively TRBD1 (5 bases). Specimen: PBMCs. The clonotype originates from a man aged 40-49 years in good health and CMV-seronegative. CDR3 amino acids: CASRQNRFNYGYTF. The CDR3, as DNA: TGTGCCAGCAGACAGAACAGGTTTAACTATGGCTACACCTTC.